This T cell receptor beta chain is drawn from a study of cytomegalovirus exposure and HLA in healthy donors. Findings of the study overall: Earlier analysis looked at TCR beta V segments, and most were productive about 87% or about 30% of the time. Sequencing artifact likely explains a cluster of highly shared sequence variants. Later on, an analysis found that several of the most significant clusters appeared to be linked to common viral pathogens, which included parvovirus B19.

The PCR had 60 Vbeta and 13 Jbeta primers. Produced via immunoSEQ multiplex PCR; TCRdb's table is partial and in-frame only. The table has 160,000 or so clones, 60% to 80% seen once. This CDR3 region has 14 residues. Per the germline V gene, CDR1 is SGHTA and CDR2 is FQGNSA. V was shortened by 5 bases and J by 1 base, with 10 bases between the two germline ends. Details on this clone: The antigen is unknown.

The J gene is TRBJ2-3, the V gene TRBV7-2; D call uncertain. This sequence was found in a man in his forties in good health and CMV-seropositive. The specimen was PBMCs. CDR3 DNA: TGTGCCAGCAGCCCCGTAGCACGCACAGATACGCAGTATTTT. This translates into CASSPVARTDTQYF.